The present entry profiles one T cell receptor beta chain with its context. Random hexamers were used to reverse transcribe an amount of roughly 0.5 to 1 ug RNA. Across 54 Vbeta and 13 Jbeta, TCR beta CDR3 was amplified with immunoSEQ multiplex PCR. Each CDR3 protein gets one entry after TCRdb re-called the immunoSEQ multiplex PCR reads with MiXCR. The table records roughly 200,000 distinct CDR3 sequences, about 95% of them present only once. Sequencing targeted TCR beta in T cells from blood (CD8+ and CD4+). Controls were drawn from healthy donors and were matched for age and sex. CD8+ and CD4+ T cells were negatively isolated; TEMRA cells were FACS-enriched. These data originate in a study of CD8 T cells in Susac syndrome. The CDR3 contains 12 residues. Germline lookup yields CDR1 SGHRS and CDR2 YFSETQ. V was shortened by 7 bases and J by 6 bases, with 12 bases between the two germline ends.

The sequence was collected from a human donor in good health. Sequenced input: CD4+ T cells from PBMCs. This chain links TRBV5-1 with TRBJ2-3; D gene uncertain. CDR3 bases: TGCGCCAGCGGGCACATTAGCGATACGCAGTATTTT. Amino acid sequence: CASGHISDTQYF. The whole variable domain, remainder taken from reference TRBV5-1 and TRBJ2-3, is KAGVTQTPRYLIKTRGQQVTLSCSPISGHRSVSWYQQTPGQGLQFLFEYFSETQRNKGNFPGRFSGRQFSNSRSEMNVSTLELGDSALYLCASGHISDTQYFGPGTRLTVL.